This entry is about one T cell receptor beta chain. The antigen is unknown. The junction departs from germline at one end; a sequencing error may be responsible. This record belongs to a study of blood T cells in healthy people across ages. Overall study results and limits: Aged donors had fewer naive CD4+ cells and lower diversity than long-lived donors.

Then a second PCR, running roughly 6 to 12 cycles, was carried out with a sample-barcoded 5' primer and a J-beta primer mix. TCRdb used MiXCR to reprocess the 5' RACE reads, holding one entry per CDR3 protein. This table has 800,000 or so distinct CDR3 sequences, more than 35% appearing once. The CDR3 covers 15 residues. Germline V gene sequence: CDR1 SGHDT, CDR2 YYEEEE. This sequence originates from a man aged 80 or over in good health. The material sequenced was blood. The chain employs TRBV5-6 and TRBJ2-7; no clear D gene. The CDR3 reads CVSSLGLESYNEQYF. The CDR3, as DNA: TGTGTCAGCAGCCTCGGCTTGGAGTCCTACAATGAGCAGTACTTC.